A selection of T cell receptor beta chains follows, all from one sample in a study of blood T cell repertoires in COVID-19. Libraries were prepared by immunoSEQ multiplex PCR; TCRdb keeps only in-frame clonotypes and omits some of them. The sample consists of some 200,000 clones, roughly 82% of them appearing once. Material for sequencing was PBMCs or T cells enriched from blood (not recorded which). All receptors come from a man aged 40-55 years who had recovered from COVID-19. Each CDR3 is given with its conserved first and last residue. A D gene is named only where the DNA matches it firmly. Size is omitted from some rows. Given values are once, few, many or a class for expanded clones.

abundance	j_gene	v_gene	d_gene	CDR3nt	CDR3aa
.	TRBJ2-7	TRBV18	.	TGTGCCAGCTCACAACAATCGGAGCAGTACTTC	CASSQQSEQYF
.	TRBJ2-3	TRBV24-1	TRBD2	TGTGCCACCAGTGATGGGTCTAGCGGGAGGGATACGCAGTATTTT	CATSDGSSGRDTQYF
.	TRBJ2-7	TRBV21-1	.	TGTGCCAGCAGCAATAAGGGACTAGCGTCTCGGTACGAGCAGTACTTC	CASSNKGLASRYEQYF
.	TRBJ1-2	TRBV7-2	.	TGTGCCAGCAGCTTAGGGGCCCAGGGCTACACCTTC	CASSLGAQGYTF
.	TRBJ2-3	TRBV24-1	TRBD2	TGTGCCACCAGTGTGCTGGCGGGAGGCCCTAGCACAGATACGCAGTATTTT	CATSVLAGGPSTDTQYF
.	TRBJ1-1	TRBV6-2/TRBV6-3	TRBD1	TGTGCCAGCAGCCTCGACAGGGTTTGGGGCACTGAAGCTTTCTTT	CASSLDRVWGTEAFF
.	TRBJ1-6	TRBV18	.	TGTGCCAGCTCACCCGAGACCTCGGGTTCACCCCTCCACTTT	CASSPETSGSPLHF
.	TRBJ2-5	TRBV18	TRBD2	TGTGCCAGCTCACCACTCGGGGGACTAGCGGGAGGAGAGACCCAGTACTTC	CASSPLGGLAGGETQYF
.	TRBJ1-2	TRBV3-1/TRBV3-2	.	TGTGCCAGCAGCCAAGCGGGGGGGAAGGGCTACACCTTC	CASSQAGGKGYTF
few	TRBJ1-5	TRBV12-1	.	TGTGCCAGCAGCTTGGACAGGAATAGCAATCAGCCCCAGCATTTT	CASSLDRNSNQPQHF
.	TRBJ1-1	TRBV4-1	TRBD1	TGCGCCAGCAGCGGATTACCGGGACAGGGACAAGAAGCTTTCTTT	CASSGLPGQGQEAFF
.	TRBJ1-4	TRBV2	.	TGTGCCAGCAGTGCCCCAGGGGTCGAGGAAAAACTGTTTTTT	CASSAPGVEEKLFF
.	TRBJ1-1	TRBV2	.	TGTGCCAGCAGGGAGGGGTTCCGCGTGAACACTGAAGCTTTCTTT	CASREGFRVNTEAFF
many	TRBJ1-2	TRBV19	TRBD1	TGTGCCAGTAGTTTCCGCGGACAGGGCGCTTCCTATGGCTACACCTTC	CASSFRGQGASYGYTF
.	TRBJ2-7	TRBV2	TRBD1	TGTGCCAGCAGTGAAAAGGACAGGGGGCCCTACGAGCAGTACTTC	CASSEKDRGPYEQYF
.	TRBJ2-2	TRBV2	.	TGTGCCAGCAGTGAAATTGCAGGCGGGGAGCTGTTTTTT	CASSEIAGGELFF
.	TRBJ1-2	TRBV6-5	TRBD1	TGTGCCAGCAGTTACTCGGGACAGGGGGCTAACTATGGCTACACCTTC	CASSYSGQGANYGYTF
.	TRBJ2-5	TRBV5-4	TRBD2	TGTGCCAGCAGCTTGGGAGCGGTAGCGGGAGGGCAAGAGACCCAGTACTTC	CASSLGAVAGGQETQYF
.	TRBJ2-3	TRBV29-1	TRBD2	TGCAGCGTTAGCGGGAGGGGGGCCACAGATACGCAGTATTTT	CSVSGRGATDTQYF
once	TRBJ2-3	TRBV7-9	TRBD2	TGTGCCAGCAGCGCCGCGGCGGGGGGGAGGGCAGGCACAGATACGCAGTATTTT	CASSAAAGGRAGTDTQYF
once	TRBJ2-2	TRBV27	TRBD1	TGTGCCAGCAGTTTAGTGACAGGGATCACCGGGGAGCTGTTTTTT	CASSLVTGITGELFF
.	TRBJ2-1	TRBV13	TRBD2	TGTGCCAGCAGCGTACCTAGCGGGGTCTACAATGAGCAGTTCTTC	CASSVPSGVYNEQFF
.	TRBJ2-1	TRBV6-5	.	TGTGCCAGCATTCCCCCCGGCAGGGGCAATGAGCAGTTCTTC	CASIPPGRGNEQFF
.	TRBJ2-7	TRBV7-3	.	TGTGCCAGCAGCTTAACGGCGGCGTCATACGAGCAGTACTTC	CASSLTAASYEQYF
.	TRBJ1-1	TRBV4-2	.	TGTGCCAGCAGCCAAGGACGGAGTGAAGCTTTCTTT	CASSQGRSEAFF
.	TRBJ2-5	TRBV4-3	.	TGCGCCAGCAGCCAAGAGCCTAATCAAGAGACCCAGTACTTC	CASSQEPNQETQYF
.	TRBJ2-6	TRBV4-3	.	TGCGCCAGCAGCCTCAAGCGTTCTGGGGCCAACGTCCTGACTTTC	CASSLKRSGANVLTF
.	TRBJ1-2	TRBV21-1	.	TGTGCCAGCAGGGGATTAAGGACAGACTACTATGGCTACACCTTC	CASRGLRTDYYGYTF
.	TRBJ1-1	TRBV18	TRBD1	TGTGCCAGCTCACTAGACAGGGATACTGAAGCTTTCTTT	CASSLDRDTEAFF
few	TRBJ2-3	TRBV5-8	.	TGTGCCAGCAGCTTACGACTCGGGGCAGATACGCAGTATTTT	CASSLRLGADTQYF
.	TRBJ1-4	TRBV5-1	TRBD1	TGCGCCAGCAGCTTGGAAAGTGGAGGGACAGTGGGTGAAAAACTGTTTTTT	CASSLESGGTVGEKLFF
.	TRBJ2-3	TRBV19	.	TGTGCCAGTAGTGCCTACCAGCGGAACACAGATACGCAGTATTTT	CASSAYQRNTDTQYF
once	TRBJ2-7	TRBV4-3	.	TGCGCCAGCAGCCAAGATCGGGTATCCTACGAGCAGTACTTC	CASSQDRVSYEQYF
.	TRBJ2-1	TRBV10-1	TRBD2	TGCGCCAGCAGCAAGGGACTAGCGGGAGATGAGCAGTTCTTC	CASSKGLAGDEQFF
few	TRBJ1-2	TRBV20-1	.	TGCAGTGGAGAAGAAGGGGATGGCTACACCTTC	CSGEEGDGYTF
.	TRBJ1-4	TRBV7-2	TRBD1	TGTGCCAGCAGCTCCAGGACAGGCCGGGGGGAAAAACTGTTTTTT	CASSSRTGRGEKLFF
.	TRBJ2-1	TRBV28	.	TGTGCCAGCAGTTTCCTATTGGGCAGGGGCCCCAATGAGCAGTTCTTC	CASSFLLGRGPNEQFF
.	TRBJ1-2	TRBV6-1	TRBD1	TGTGCCAGCAGTGACTATGGGACAGGGGTAGGCTATGGCTACACCTTC	CASSDYGTGVGYGYTF
.	TRBJ1-1	TRBV24-1	TRBD1	TGTGCCACCAGTGATCCTGGACAGGGCGGCACTGAAGCTTTCTTT	CATSDPGQGGTEAFF
.	TRBJ2-1	TRBV6-2/TRBV6-3	TRBD2	TGTGCCAGCAGTTACTCCATTGGGACTAGCGGGAGGGTTGAATCGCGCAATGAGCAGTTCTTC	CASSYSIGTSGRVESRNEQFF
.	TRBJ2-7	TRBV6-2/TRBV6-3	TRBD1	TGTGCCAGCAGTTCCGCAGGGACAGACGGTATCCAGCAGTACTTC	CASSSAGTDGIQQYF
.	TRBJ1-5	TRBV10-3	TRBD1	TGTGCCATCAGTGGGGGACAGTTTCAGCCCCAGCATTTT	CAISGGQFQPQHF
.	TRBJ2-2	TRBV2	TRBD1	TGTGCCAGCAGGAGGGACAGGGCGGGGGACGGGGAGCTGTTTTTT	CASRRDRAGDGELFF
.	TRBJ1-5	TRBV30	.	TGTGCCTGTCAAAGGGGCCTTTCCGAGAATAGCAATCAGCCCCAGCATTTT	CACQRGLSENSNQPQHF
.	TRBJ1-6	TRBV6-5	.	TGTGCCAGCAGTTCCACAGGGTTTAGTAATTCACCCCTCCACTTT	CASSSTGFSNSPLHF
.	TRBJ1-6	TRBV2	.	TGTGCCAGCAGTGAAGGGGCTAATTCACCCCTCCACTTT	CASSEGANSPLHF
few	TRBJ1-5	TRBV2	TRBD1	TGTGCCAGCAGTGAAGCCACGGGACAGACCAATCAGCCCCAGCATTTT	CASSEATGQTNQPQHF
once	TRBJ2-1	TRBV2	TRBD2	TGTGCCAGCAGTGAGTGGCTAGCGGGAATATACAATGAGCAGTTCTTC	CASSEWLAGIYNEQFF
few	TRBJ2-7	TRBV11-2	.	TGTGCCAGCAGCTTACAACTAGCCTACGAGCAGTACTTC	CASSLQLAYEQYF
.	TRBJ1-3	TRBV7-6	.	TGTGCCAGCAGCTCCATGGGGGGGCGCTCTGGAAACACCATATATTTT	CASSSMGGRSGNTIYF
.	TRBJ2-7	TRBV10-3	TRBD1	TGTGCCATCAGTGACCTCTTAACCGGAGGACAGGGGGCGAACGAGCAGTACTTC	CAISDLLTGGQGANEQYF